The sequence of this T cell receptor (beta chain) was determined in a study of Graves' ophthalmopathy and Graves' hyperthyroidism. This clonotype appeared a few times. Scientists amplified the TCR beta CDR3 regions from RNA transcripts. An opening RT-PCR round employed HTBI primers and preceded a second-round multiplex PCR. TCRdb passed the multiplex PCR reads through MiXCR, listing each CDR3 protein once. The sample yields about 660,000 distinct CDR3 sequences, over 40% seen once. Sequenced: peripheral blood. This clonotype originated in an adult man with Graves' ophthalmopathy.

CDR3 sequence (DNA): TGCAGTGCTAGCAAGCGGGGGCAGACCTCCTACGAGCAGTACTTC. It encodes CSASKRGQTSYEQYF. The chain couples TRBV20-1 to TRBJ2-7, with 8 positions matching TRBD2. This CDR3 is built from 15 residues. V was pared by 3 bases and J by 0 bases, with 7 bases of the junction left unmatched. Germline assignment: CDR1 DFQATT and CDR2 SNEGSKA (reference sequence).